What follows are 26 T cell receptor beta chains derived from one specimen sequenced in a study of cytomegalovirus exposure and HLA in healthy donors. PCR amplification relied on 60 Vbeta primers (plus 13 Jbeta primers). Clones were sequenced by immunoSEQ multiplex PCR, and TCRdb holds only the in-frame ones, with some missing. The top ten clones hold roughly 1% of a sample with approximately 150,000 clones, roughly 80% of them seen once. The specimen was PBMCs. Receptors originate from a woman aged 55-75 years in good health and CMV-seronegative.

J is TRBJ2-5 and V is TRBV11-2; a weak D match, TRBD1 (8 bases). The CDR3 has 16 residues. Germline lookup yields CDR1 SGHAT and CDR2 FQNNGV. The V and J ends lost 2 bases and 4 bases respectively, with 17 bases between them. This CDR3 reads CASSLSRTGRAETQYF. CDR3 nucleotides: TGTGCCAGCAGCTTATCCCGGACAGGGAGGGCAGAGACCCAGTACTTC.

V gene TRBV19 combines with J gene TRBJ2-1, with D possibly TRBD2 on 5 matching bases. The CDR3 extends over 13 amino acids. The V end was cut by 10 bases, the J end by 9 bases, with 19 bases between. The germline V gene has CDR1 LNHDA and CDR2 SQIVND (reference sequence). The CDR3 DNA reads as TGTGCCACTCGACCTAATAGCGTCGTTGAGCAGTTCTTC. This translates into CATRPNSVVEQFF.

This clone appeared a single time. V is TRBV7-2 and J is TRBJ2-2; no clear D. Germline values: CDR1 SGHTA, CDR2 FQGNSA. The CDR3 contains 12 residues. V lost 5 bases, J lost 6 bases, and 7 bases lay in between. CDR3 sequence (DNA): TGTGCCAGCAGCCAATCCCCCGGGGAGCTGTTTTTT. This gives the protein CASSQSPGELFF.

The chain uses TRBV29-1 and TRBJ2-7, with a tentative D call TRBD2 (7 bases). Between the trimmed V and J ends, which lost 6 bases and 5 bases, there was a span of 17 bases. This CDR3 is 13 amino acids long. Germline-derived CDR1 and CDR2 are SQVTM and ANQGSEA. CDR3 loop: CSVSGHRGDEQYF. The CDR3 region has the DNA TGCAGCGTGTCGGGACACCGGGGGGACGAGCAGTACTTC.

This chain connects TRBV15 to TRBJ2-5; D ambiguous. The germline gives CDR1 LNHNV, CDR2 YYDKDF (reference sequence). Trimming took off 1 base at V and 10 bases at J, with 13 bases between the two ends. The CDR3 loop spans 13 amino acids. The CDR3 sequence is CATSRGLESNQYF. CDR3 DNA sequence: TGTGCCACCAGCAGAGGCCTAGAGTCAAACCAGTACTTC.

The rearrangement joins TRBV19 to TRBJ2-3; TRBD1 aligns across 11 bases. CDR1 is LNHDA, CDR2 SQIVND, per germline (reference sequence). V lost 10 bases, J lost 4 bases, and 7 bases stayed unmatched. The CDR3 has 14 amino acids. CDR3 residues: CATADRGRADTQYF. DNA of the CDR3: TGTGCCACAGCGGACAGGGGGCGAGCAGATACGCAGTATTTT.

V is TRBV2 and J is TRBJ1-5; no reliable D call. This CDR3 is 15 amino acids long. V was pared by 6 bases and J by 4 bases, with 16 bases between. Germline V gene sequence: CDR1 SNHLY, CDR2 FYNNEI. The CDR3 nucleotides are TGTGCCAGCAGCGCCGGGAACAGTATAAATCAGCCCCAGCATTTT. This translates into CASSAGNSINQPQHF.

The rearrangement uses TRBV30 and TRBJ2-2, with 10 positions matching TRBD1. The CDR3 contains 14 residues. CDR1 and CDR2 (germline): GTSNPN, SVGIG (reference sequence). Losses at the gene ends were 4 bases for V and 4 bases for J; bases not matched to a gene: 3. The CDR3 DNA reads TGTGCCTGGAAGGGACAGGGGCCCACCGGGGAGCTGTTTTTT. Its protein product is CAWKGQGPTGELFF.

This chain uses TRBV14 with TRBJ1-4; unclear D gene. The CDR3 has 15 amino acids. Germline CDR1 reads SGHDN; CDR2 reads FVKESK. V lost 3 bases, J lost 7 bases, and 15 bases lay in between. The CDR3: CASSHPGGKVEKLFF. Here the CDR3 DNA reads TGTGCCAGCAGCCACCCCGGAGGGAAGGTTGAAAAACTGTTTTTT.

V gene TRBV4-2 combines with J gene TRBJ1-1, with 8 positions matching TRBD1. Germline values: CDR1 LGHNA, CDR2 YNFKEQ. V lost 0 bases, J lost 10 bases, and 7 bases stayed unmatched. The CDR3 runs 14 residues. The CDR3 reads CASSQDPDRARAFF. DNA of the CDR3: TGTGCCAGCAGCCAAGACCCGGACAGGGCACGAGCTTTCTTT.

The DNA of the CDR3 is TGCAGCGTTGTAGTTGCATACTCTGGAAACACCATATATTTT. Residues: CSVVVAYSGNTIYF. V and J are TRBV29-1 and TRBJ1-3; D is undetermined. The CDR3 has 14 amino acids. V dropped 4 bases and J dropped 0 bases, with 10 bases sitting between them. Germline V gene sequence: CDR1 SQVTM, CDR2 ANQGSEA.

As DNA, the CDR3 is TGCGCCAGCAGCGCAAGGGGGCCAAGCTCTGGGGCCAACGTCCTGACTTTC. It is translated as CASSARGPSSGANVLTF. The chain couples TRBV5-1 to TRBJ2-6, with TRBD1 identical over 7 bases. Germline V gene sequence: CDR1 SGHRS, CDR2 YFSETQ. V shed 4 bases and J 0 bases; nucleotides not matched to a gene: 7. This CDR3 spans 17 amino acids.

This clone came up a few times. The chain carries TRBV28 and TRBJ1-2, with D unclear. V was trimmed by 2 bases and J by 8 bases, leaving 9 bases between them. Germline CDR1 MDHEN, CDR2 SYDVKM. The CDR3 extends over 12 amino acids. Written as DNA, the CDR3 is TGTGCCAGCAGTTTAGCGGCGAGGGGCTACACCTTC. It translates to CASSLAARGYTF.

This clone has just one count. CDR3 loop: CASGRGAGELFF. The CDR3 DNA is TGTGCCAGCGGCAGGGGTGCCGGGGAGCTGTTTTTT. The chain recombines TRBV6-4 with TRBJ2-2; tentative D call: TRBD1 (6 bases). The germline V gene encodes CDR1 MRHNA and CDR2 SNTAGT. There are 12 residues in the CDR3. Trimming cost V 8 bases and J 6 bases, with 10 bases left between them.

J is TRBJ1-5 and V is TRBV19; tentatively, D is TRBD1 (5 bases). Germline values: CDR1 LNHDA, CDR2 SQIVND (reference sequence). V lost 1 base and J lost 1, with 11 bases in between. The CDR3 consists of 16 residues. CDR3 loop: CASSIVQGRSNQPQHF. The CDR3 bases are TGTGCCAGTAGTATAGTTCAGGGAAGGAGCAATCAGCCCCAGCATTTT. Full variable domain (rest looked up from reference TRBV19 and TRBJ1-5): DGGITQSPKYLFRKEGQNVTLSCEQNLNHDAMYWYRQDPGQGLRLIYYSQIVNDFQKGDIAEGYSVSREKKESFPLTVTSAQKNPTAFYLCASSIVQGRSNQPQHFGDGTRLSIL.

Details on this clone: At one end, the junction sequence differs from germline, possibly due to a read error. The CDR3 is CASSEAGDHHF. The CDR3 DNA reads as TGTGCCAGCAGTGAAGCGGGGGACCATCACTTC. This chain links TRBV6-5 with TRBJ2-4; TRBD2 matches 8 bases. From germline, CDR1 is MNHEY and CDR2 SVGAGI. This CDR3 region has 11 residues.

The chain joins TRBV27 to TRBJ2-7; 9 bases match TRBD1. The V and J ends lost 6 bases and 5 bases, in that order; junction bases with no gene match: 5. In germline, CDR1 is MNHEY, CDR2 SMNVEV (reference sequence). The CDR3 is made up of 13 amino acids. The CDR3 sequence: CASRLDRGHEQYF. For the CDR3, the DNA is TGTGCCAGCAGATTGGACAGGGGCCACGAGCAGTACTTC.

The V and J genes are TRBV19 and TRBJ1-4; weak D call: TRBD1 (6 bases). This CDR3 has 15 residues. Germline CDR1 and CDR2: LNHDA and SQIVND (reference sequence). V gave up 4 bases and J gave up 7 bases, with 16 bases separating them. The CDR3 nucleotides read TGTGCCAGTAGTACCCTCCACAGGGCGGTTGAAAAACTGTTTTTT. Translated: CASSTLHRAVEKLFF.

In DNA, the CDR3 is TGCGCCAGCAGCCGTGTTCCAGGGGACTATGGCTACACCTTC. Amino acid sequence: CASSRVPGDYGYTF. The rearrangement joins TRBV4-1 to TRBJ1-2, with TRBD1 as a possible D gene (6 bases). The CDR3 is 14 residues long. V was shortened by 4 bases and J by 3 bases, with 12 bases between the two germline ends. Germline lookup yields CDR1 MGHRA and CDR2 YSYEKL.

The CDR3, as DNA: TGCGCCAGCAGCCAAGTCGGGTCCTACAATGAGCAGTTCTTC. This encodes CASSQVGSYNEQFF. The V call is TRBV4-1, the J call TRBJ2-1; no clear D gene. V was clipped by 1 base and J by 1 base, with 5 bases between them. The CDR3 runs to 14 residues. CDR1 and CDR2 (germline): MGHRA, YSYEKL.

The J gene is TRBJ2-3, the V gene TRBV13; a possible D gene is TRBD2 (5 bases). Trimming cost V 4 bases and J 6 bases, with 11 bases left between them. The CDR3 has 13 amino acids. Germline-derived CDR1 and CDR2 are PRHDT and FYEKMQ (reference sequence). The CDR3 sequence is CASSWERQDTQYF. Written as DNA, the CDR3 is TGTGCCAGCAGCTGGGAGAGGCAGGATACGCAGTATTTT.

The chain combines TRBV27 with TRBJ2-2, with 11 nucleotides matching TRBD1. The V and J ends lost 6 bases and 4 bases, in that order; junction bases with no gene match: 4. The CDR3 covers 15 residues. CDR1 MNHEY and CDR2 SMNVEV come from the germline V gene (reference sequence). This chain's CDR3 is CASRAGTGGTGELFF. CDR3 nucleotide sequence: TGTGCCAGCAGAGCCGGGACAGGGGGCACCGGGGAGCTGTTTTTT.

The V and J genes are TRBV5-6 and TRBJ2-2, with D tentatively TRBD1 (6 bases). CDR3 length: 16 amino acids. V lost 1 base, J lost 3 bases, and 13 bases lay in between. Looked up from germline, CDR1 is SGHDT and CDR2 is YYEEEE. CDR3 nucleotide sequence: TGTGCCAGCAGCTTGTTTCAGGGGTTGGACACCGGGGAGCTGTTTTTT. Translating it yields CASSLFQGLDTGELFF.

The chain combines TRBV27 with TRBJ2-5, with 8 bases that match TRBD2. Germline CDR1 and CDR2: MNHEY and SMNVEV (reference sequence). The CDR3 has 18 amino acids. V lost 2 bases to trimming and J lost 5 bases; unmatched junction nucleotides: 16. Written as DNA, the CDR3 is TGTGCCAGCAGTTTAGCCTCGGGCTCGGCGGGAGGTAGGGAGACCCAGTACTTC. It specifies CASSLASGSAGGRETQYF.

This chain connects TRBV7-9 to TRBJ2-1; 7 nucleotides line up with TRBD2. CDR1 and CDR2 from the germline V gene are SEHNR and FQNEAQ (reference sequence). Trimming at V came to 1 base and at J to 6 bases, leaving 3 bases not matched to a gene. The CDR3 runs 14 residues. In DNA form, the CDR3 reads TGTGCCAGCAGCTTAGAATGGACTAGCAATGAGCAGTTCTTC. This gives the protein CASSLEWTSNEQFF.

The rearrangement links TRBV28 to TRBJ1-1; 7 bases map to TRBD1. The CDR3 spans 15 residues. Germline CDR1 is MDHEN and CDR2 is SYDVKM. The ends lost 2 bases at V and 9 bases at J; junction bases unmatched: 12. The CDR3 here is CASSLATGIRIQAFF. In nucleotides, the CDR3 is TGTGCCAGCAGTTTAGCGACAGGGATCCGAATCCAAGCTTTCTTT.